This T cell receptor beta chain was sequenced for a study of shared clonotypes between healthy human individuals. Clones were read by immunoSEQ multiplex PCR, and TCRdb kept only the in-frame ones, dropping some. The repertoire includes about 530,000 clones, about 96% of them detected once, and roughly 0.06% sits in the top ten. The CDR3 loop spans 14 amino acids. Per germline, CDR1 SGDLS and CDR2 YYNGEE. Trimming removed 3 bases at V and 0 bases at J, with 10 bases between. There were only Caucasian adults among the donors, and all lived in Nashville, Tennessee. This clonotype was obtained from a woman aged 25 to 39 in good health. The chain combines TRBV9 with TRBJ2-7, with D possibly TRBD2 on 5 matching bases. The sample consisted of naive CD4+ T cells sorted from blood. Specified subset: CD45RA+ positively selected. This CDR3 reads CASSARGFSYEQYF. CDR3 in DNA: TGTGCCAGCAGCGCCCGAGGGTTCTCCTACGAGCAGTACTTC. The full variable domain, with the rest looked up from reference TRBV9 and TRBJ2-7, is DSGVTQTPKHLITATGQRVTLRCSPRSGDLSVYWYQQSLDQGLQFLIQYYNGEERAKGNILERFSAQQFPDLHSELNLSSLELGDSALYFCASSARGFSYEQYFGPGTRLTVT.